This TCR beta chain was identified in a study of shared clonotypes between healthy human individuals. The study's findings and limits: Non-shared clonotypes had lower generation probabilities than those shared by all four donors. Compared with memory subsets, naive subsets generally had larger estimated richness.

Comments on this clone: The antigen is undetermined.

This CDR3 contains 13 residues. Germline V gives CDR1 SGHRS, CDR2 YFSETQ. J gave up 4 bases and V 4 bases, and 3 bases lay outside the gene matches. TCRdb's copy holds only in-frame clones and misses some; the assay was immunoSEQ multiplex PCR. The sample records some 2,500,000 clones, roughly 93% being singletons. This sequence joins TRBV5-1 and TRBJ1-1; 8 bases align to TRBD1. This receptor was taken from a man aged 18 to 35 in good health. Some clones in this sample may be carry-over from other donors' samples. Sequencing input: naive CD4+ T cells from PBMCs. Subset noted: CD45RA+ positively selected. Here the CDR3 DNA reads TGCGCCAGCAGCATGGACAGGGTCACTGAAGCTTTCTTT. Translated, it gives CASSMDRVTEAFF.